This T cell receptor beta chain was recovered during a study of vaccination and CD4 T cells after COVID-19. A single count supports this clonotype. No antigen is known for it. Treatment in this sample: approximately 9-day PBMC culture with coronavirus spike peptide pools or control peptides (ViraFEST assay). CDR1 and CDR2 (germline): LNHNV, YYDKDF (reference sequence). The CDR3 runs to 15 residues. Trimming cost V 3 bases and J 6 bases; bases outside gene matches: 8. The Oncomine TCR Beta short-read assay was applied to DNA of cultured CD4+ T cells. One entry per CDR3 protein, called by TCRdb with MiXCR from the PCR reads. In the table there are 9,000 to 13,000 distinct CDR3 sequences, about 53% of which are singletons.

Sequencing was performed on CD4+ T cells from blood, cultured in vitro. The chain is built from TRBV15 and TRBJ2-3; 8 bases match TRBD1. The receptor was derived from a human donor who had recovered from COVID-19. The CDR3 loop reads CATSRTGAPGDTQYF. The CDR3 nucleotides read TGTGCCACCAGCAGGACAGGGGCGCCCGGGGATACGCAGTATTTT.